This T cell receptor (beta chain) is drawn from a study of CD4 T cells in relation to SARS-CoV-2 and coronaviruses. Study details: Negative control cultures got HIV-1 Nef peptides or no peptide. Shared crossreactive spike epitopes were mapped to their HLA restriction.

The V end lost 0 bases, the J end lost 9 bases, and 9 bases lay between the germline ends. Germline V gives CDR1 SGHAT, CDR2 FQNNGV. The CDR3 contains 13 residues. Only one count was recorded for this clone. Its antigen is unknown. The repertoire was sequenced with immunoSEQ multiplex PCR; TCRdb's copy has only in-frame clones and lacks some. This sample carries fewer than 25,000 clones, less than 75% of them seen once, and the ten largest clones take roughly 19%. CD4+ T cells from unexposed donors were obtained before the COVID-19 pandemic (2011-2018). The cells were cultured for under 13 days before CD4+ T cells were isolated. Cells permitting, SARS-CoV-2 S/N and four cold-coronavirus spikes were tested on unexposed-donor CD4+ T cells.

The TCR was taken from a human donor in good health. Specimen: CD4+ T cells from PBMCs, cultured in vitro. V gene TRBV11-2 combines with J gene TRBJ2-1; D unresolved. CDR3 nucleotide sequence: TGTGCCAGCAGCTTAGAACGGCTTGGTGAGCAGTTCTTC. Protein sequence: CASSLERLGEQFF.